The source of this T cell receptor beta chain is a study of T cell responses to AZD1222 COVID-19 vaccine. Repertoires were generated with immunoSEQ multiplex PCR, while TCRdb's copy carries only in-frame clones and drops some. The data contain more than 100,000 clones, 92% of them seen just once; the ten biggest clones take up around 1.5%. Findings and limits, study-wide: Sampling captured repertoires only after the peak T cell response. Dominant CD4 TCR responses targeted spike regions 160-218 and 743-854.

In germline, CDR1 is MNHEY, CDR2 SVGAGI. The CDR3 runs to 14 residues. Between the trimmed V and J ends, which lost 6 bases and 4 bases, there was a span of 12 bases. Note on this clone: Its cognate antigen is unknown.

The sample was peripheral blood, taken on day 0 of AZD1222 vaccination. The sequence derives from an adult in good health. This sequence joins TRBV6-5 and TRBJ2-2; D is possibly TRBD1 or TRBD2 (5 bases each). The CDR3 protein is CASRTPGTTGELFF. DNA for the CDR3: TGTGCCAGCAGGACTCCCGGGACCACCGGGGAGCTGTTTTTT.